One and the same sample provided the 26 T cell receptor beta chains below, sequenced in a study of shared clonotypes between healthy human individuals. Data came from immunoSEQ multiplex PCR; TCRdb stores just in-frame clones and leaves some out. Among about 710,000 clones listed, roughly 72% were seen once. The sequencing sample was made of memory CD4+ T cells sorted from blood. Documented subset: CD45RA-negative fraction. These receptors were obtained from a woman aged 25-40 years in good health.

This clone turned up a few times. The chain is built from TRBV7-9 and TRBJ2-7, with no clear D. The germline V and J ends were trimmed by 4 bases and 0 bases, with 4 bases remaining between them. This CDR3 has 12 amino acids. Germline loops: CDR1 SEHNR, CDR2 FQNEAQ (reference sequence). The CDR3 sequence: CASSSISYEQYF. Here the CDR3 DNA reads TGTGCCAGCAGCTCGATCTCCTACGAGCAGTACTTC.

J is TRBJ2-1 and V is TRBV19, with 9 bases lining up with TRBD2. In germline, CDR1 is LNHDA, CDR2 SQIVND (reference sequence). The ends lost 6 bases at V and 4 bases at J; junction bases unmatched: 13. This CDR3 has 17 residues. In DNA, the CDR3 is TGTGCCAGTAGCTGGGGCCGGAGACTAGCGGTGTACAATGAGCAGTTCTTC. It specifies CASSWGRRLAVYNEQFF.

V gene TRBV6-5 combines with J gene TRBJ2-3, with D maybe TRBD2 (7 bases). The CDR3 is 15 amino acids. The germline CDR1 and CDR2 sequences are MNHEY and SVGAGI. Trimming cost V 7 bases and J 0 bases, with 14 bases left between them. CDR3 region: CASKFGGQSTDTQYF. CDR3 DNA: TGTGCCAGCAAATTCGGGGGGCAAAGCACAGATACGCAGTATTTT.

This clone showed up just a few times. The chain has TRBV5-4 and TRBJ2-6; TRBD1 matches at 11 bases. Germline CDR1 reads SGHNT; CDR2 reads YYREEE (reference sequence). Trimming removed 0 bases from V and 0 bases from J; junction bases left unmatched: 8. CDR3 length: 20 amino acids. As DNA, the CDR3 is TGTGCCAGCAGCTTGGCGCATAGGACAGGGGGCTCCTCTGGGGCCAACGTCCTGACTTTC. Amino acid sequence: CASSLAHRTGGSSGANVLTF.

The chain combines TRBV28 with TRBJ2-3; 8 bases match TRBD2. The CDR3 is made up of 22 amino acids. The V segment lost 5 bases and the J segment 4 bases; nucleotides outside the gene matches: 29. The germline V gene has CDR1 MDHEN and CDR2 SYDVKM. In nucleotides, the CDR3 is TGTGCCAGCAGTACCCATGAGCTCGGTCGATCGGCGGGGGGCTCCCCCTCAGATACGCAGTATTTT. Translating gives CASSTHELGRSAGGSPSDTQYF.

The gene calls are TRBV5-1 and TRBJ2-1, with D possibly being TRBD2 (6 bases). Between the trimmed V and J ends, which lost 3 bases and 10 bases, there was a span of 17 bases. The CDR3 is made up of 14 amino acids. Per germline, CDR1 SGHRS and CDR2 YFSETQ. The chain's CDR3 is CASSSGVRSSEQFF. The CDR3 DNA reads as TGCGCCAGCAGCTCGGGGGTCCGAAGTAGCGAGCAGTTCTTC.

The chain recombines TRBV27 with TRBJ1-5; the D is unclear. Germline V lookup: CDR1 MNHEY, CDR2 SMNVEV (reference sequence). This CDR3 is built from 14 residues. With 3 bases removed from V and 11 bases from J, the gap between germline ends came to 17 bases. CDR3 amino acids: CASSFFTDRRAQHF. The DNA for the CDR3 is TGTGCCAGCAGTTTTTTTACCGATCGAAGGGCCCAGCATTTT.

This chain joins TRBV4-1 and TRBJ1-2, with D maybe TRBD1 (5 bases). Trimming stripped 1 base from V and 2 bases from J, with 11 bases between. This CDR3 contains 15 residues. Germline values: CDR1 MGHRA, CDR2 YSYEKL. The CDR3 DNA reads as TGCGCCAGCAGCCAAGCGGCAGGGTGGAACTATGGCTACACCTTC. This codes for CASSQAAGWNYGYTF.

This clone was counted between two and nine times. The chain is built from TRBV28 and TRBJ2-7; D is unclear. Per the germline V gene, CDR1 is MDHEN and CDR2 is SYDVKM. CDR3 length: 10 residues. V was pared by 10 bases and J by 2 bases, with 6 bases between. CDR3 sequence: CAIGAYEQYF. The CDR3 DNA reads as TGTGCCATCGGAGCCTACGAGCAGTACTTC.

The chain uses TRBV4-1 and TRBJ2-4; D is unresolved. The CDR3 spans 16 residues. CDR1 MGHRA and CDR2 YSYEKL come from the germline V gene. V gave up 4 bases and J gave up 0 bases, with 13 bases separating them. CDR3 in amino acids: CASSPHDTLAKNIQYF. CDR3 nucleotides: TGCGCCAGCAGCCCACACGACACTTTAGCCAAAAACATTCAGTACTTC.

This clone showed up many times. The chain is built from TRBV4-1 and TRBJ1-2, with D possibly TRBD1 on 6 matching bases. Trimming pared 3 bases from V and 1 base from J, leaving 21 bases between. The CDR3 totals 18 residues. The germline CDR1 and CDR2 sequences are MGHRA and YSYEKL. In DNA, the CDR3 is TGCGCCAGCAGCCAGGATAACCCAAGACAGGCAAATAACTATGGCTACACCTTC. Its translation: CASSQDNPRQANNYGYTF.

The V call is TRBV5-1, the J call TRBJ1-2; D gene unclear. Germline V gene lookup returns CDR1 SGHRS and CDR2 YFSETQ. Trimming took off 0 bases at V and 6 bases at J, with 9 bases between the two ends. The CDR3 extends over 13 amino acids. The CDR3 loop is CASSLVVNNGYTF. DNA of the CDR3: TGCGCCAGCAGCTTGGTTGTGAATAATGGCTACACCTTC.

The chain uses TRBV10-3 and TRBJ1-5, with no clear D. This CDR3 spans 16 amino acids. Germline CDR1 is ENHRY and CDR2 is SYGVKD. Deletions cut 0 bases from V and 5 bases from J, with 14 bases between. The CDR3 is CAISESRREWDQPQHF. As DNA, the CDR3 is TGTGCCATCAGTGAGTCGCGGAGGGAGTGGGATCAGCCCCAGCATTTT.

CDR3 nucleotide sequence: TGTGCCAGCAGTAGACACAATGAGCAGTTCTTC. Protein product: CASSRHNEQFF. The J gene is TRBJ2-1, the V gene TRBV6-5, with no clear D. This CDR3 comprises 11 residues. Looked up from germline, CDR1 is MNHEY and CDR2 is SVGAGI. V was shortened by 5 bases and J by 5 bases, with 4 bases between the two germline ends.

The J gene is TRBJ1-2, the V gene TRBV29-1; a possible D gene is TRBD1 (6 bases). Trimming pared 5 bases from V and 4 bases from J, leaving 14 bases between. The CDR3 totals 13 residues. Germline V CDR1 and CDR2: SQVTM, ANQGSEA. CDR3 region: CSVRTAGGYGYTF. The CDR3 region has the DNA TGCAGCGTTAGGACAGCCGGTGGCTATGGCTACACCTTC.

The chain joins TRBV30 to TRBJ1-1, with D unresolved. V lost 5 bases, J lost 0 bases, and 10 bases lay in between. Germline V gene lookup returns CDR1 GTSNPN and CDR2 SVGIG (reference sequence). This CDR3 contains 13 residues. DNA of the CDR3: TGTGCCTGGTCTAGGGCGGTGAACACTGAAGCTTTCTTT. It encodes CAWSRAVNTEAFF.

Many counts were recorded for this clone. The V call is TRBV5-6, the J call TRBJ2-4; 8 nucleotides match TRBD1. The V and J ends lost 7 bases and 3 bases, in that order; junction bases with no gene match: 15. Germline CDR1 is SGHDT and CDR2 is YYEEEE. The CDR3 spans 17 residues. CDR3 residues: CASANGVTGAGKNIQYF. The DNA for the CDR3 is TGTGCCAGCGCCAATGGGGTGACAGGGGCCGGCAAAAACATTCAGTACTTC.

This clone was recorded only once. CDR3 nucleotide sequence: TGTGCCAGCAGTTATCCGGGACAGGGGTTGACCGGGGAGCTGTTTTTT. It specifies CASSYPGQGLTGELFF. The chain joins TRBV28 to TRBJ2-2; TRBD1 matches at 10 bases. Germline CDR1 and CDR2: MDHEN and SYDVKM. The V segment lost 4 bases and the J segment 5 bases; nucleotides outside the gene matches: 7. CDR3 size: 16 residues.

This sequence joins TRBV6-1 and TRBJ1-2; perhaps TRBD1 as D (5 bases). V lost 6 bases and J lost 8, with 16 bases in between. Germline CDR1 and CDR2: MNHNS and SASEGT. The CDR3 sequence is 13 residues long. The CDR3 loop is CASSRPGHGGYTF. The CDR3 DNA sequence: TGTGCCAGCAGCCGCCCGGGGCACGGCGGCTACACCTTC.

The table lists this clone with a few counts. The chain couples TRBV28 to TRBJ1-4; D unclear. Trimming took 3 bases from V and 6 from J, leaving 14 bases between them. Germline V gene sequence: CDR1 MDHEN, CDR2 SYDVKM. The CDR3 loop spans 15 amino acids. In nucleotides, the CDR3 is TGTGCCAGCAGTTTTCCGGGGTACGGCGATGAAAAACTGTTTTTT. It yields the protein CASSFPGYGDEKLFF. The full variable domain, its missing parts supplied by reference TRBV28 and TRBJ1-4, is DVKVTQSSRYLVKRTGEKVFLECVQDMDHENMFWYRQDPGLGLRLIYFSYDVKMKEKGDIPEGYSVSREKKERFSLILESASTNQTSMYLCASSFPGYGDEKLFFGSGTQLSVL.

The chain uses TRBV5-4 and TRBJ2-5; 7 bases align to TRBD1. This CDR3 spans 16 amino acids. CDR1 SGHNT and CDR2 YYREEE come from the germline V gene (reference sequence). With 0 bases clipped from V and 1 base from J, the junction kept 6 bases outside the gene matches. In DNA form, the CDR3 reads TGTGCCAGCAGCTTGGATGGTAACAGGGGCCAAGAGACCCAGTACTTC. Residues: CASSLDGNRGQETQYF.

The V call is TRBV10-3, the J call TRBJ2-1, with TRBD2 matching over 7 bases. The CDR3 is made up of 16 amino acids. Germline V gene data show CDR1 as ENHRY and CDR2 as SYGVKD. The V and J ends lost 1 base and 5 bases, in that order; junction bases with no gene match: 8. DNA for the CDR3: TGTGCCATCAGTGAGTTGGGTCTAGCGGACCACAATGAGCAGTTCTTC. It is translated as CAISELGLADHNEQFF.

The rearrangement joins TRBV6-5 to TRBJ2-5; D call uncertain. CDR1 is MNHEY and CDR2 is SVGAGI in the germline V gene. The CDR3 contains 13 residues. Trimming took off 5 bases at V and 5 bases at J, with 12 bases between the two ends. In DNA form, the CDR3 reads TGTGCCAGCAGTAATCCTAGTGGCGAGACCCAGTACTTC. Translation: CASSNPSGETQYF.

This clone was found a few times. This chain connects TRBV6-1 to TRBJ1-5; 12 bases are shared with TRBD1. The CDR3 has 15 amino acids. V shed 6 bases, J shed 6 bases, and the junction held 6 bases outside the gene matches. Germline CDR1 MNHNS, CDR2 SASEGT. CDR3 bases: TGTGCCAGCAGGAAGGGACAGGGGGCGGGTCAGCCCCAGCATTTT. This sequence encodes CASRKGQGAGQPQHF.

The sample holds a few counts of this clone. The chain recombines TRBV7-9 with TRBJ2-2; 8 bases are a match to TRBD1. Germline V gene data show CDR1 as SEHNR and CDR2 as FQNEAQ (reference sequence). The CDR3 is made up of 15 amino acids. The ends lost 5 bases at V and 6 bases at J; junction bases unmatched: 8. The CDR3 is CASSARDRLAGELFF. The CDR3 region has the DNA TGTGCCAGCAGCGCCCGGGACAGGCTCGCCGGGGAGCTGTTTTTT.

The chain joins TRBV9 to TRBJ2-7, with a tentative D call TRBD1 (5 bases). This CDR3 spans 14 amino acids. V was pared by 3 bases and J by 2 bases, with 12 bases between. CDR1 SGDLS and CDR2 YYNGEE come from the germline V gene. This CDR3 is CASSGKDRPYEQYF. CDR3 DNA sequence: TGTGCCAGCAGCGGCAAAGACAGACCCTACGAGCAGTACTTC.